The T cell receptor beta chain under discussion was sequenced for a study of T cell changes during pregnancy in multiple sclerosis. This clone was found once. V lost 11 bases, J lost 0 bases, and 7 bases stayed unmatched. Germline CDR1 is SNHLY and CDR2 is FYNNEI. The CDR3 covers 14 residues. The data were produced by immunoSEQ multiplex PCR, yet TCRdb's version contains in-frame clones alone and is incomplete. The table lists over 60,000 clones, 91% of them singletons. V usage is TRBV2 and J usage is TRBJ2-3, with 8 bases fitting TRBD2. The receptor was isolated from a female donor in good health, enrolled as a control in a pregnancy study. This sample comprised CD4+ T cells from peripheral blood mononuclear cells, obtained in the third trimester of pregnancy. The CDR3 loop is CAGRLAPSTDTQYF. The CDR3 DNA follows: TGTGCCGGCCGACTAGCGCCTAGCACAGATACGCAGTATTTT.